The 16 T cell receptor beta chains below come from one sample, sequenced in a study of CD8 T cells in ankylosing spondylitis. The study, taken as a whole, reports: What seemed typical of ankylosing spondylitis blood was a TCR beta motif built from eight highly homologous variants.

Antigens for these TCRs are unknown. TCRdb re-called the 5' RACE reads through MiXCR, storing one row per CDR3 protein. In the table there are more than 400,000 distinct CDR3 sequences, approximately 5% of which are singletons. Material for sequencing was blood, either unsorted or a sorted T cell fraction (not recorded which). The receptors were sampled from a male donor with ankylosing spondylitis.

Many counts were recorded for this clonotype. This chain uses TRBV28 with TRBJ2-7; the D gene is possibly TRBD1 (6 bases). Germline CDR1 MDHEN, CDR2 SYDVKM. The V end was cut by 8 bases, the J end by 2 bases, with 16 bases between. This CDR3 has 14 amino acids. The CDR3 nucleotides are TGTGCCAGCTCCCTATACGGACAGACCTACGAGCAGTACTTC. It encodes CASSLYGQTYEQYF.

This clonotype was detected ten times or more. The chain links TRBV4-2 to TRBJ2-7, with D perhaps TRBD1 or TRBD2 (5 bases each). The V end was cut by 4 bases, the J end by 0 bases, with 13 bases between. The CDR3 covers 15 residues. The germline V gene encodes CDR1 LGHNA and CDR2 YNFKEQ. CDR3 sequence (DNA): TGTGCCAGCAGCCCGAAGGGACGGAACTCCTACGAGCAGTACTTC. Its translation: CASSPKGRNSYEQYF.

This clonotype was detected ten times or more. The chain combines TRBV7-2 with TRBJ2-3; TRBD2 is a possible D gene (6 bases). Trimming shortened V by 2 bases and J by 4 bases, and 13 bases separated the two germline ends. Germline-derived CDR1 and CDR2 are SGHTA and FQGNSA. This CDR3 comprises 15 residues. In nucleotides, the CDR3 is TGTGCCAGCAGCTTATGGGTGGGGGGTTCAGATACGCAGTATTTT. This gives the protein CASSLWVGGSDTQYF.

This clonotype has a count of ten or more. V gene TRBV5-8 combines with J gene TRBJ1-6, with 8 bases matching TRBD1. Germline V gene data show CDR1 as SGHTS and CDR2 as YDEGEE. V was pared by 0 bases and J by 5 bases, with 1 base of the junction left unmatched. There are 15 residues in the CDR3. For the CDR3, the DNA is TGTGCCAGCAGCTTGGAACAGGGGGATAATTCACCCCTCCACTTT. This sequence encodes CASSLEQGDNSPLHF.

This clonotype was detected ten times or more. The chain recombines TRBV5-1 with TRBJ1-2; no clear D. CDR3 length: 17 amino acids. V was shortened by 0 bases and J by 4 bases, with 19 bases between the two germline ends. Germline V gives CDR1 SGHRS, CDR2 YFSETQ. The CDR3 DNA is TGCGCCAGCAGCTTGGTGGGAGGCGACCGGTACGTCTATGGCTACACCTTC. Residues: CASSLVGGDRYVYGYTF.

This clonotype was detected ten times or more. V gene TRBV7-9 combines with J gene TRBJ2-5; 7 nucleotides line up with TRBD1. This CDR3 has 14 residues. Trimming at V came to 5 bases and at J to 4 bases, leaving 7 bases not matched to a gene. Germline loops: CDR1 SEHNR, CDR2 FQNEAQ (reference sequence). This CDR3 is CASSLQTGTETQYF. DNA of the CDR3: TGTGCCAGCAGCCTACAGACAGGGACAGAGACCCAGTACTTC.

This clonotype was counted many times. The chain is built from TRBV4-3 and TRBJ1-4; TRBD1 is a possible D gene (5 bases). This CDR3 spans 18 amino acids. Germline values: CDR1 LGHNA, CDR2 YSLEER. V lost 0 bases and J 0 bases, leaving 14 bases between the germline ends. CDR3 nucleotide sequence: TGCGCCAGCAGCCAAGAGCTGGGCAGGGCAGCAACTAATGAAAAACTGTTTTTT. Translated, it gives CASSQELGRAATNEKLFF.

The table lists this clonotype with many counts. CDR3 region: CASSLEYLAGISYNEQFF. The CDR3 bases are TGTGCCAGCAGCTTAGAGTATCTAGCGGGGATCTCCTACAATGAGCAGTTCTTC. The genes are TRBV11-2 and TRBJ2-1; TRBD2 matches 9 bases. Trimming at V came to 0 bases and at J to 0 bases, leaving 6 bases not matched to a gene. CDR3 size: 18 residues. Germline assignment: CDR1 SGHAT and CDR2 FQNNGV.

The CDR3 DNA follows: TGCGCCAGCAGCCAAGATTCTCTACGAGGGCGAACGACCCAATACGAGCAGTACTTC. Translating gives CASSQDSLRGRTTQYEQYF. This rearrangement joins TRBV4-3 to TRBJ2-7, with TRBD2 as a possible D gene (5 bases). The CDR3 is made up of 19 amino acids. Trimming cost V 0 bases and J 4 bases, with 25 bases left between them. Germline values: CDR1 LGHNA, CDR2 YSLEER.

This clonotype showed up many times. CDR3 coding DNA: TGCGCCAGCAGCCCCGAGGCCGCTCCGACTGAAGCTTTCTTT. It codes for CASSPEAAPTEAFF. V gene TRBV5-1 combines with J gene TRBJ1-1; D ambiguous. Germline V gives CDR1 SGHRS, CDR2 YFSETQ. This CDR3 spans 14 amino acids. With 4 bases removed from V and 5 bases from J, the gap between germline ends came to 15 bases.

This clonotype occurred many times. This chain connects TRBV7-2 to TRBJ2-7, with D tentatively TRBD1 (7 bases). The germline V gene has CDR1 SGHTA and CDR2 FQGNSA. V dropped 5 bases and J dropped 6 bases, with 14 bases sitting between them. The CDR3 contains 13 residues. This CDR3 reads CASSVQGGGEQYF. The CDR3 bases are TGTGCCAGCAGCGTTCAGGGGGGCGGCGAGCAGTACTTC.

The chain links TRBV27 to TRBJ2-1; D gene ambiguous. The CDR3 has 12 residues. V was shortened by 3 bases and J by 9 bases, with 9 bases between the two germline ends. Germline loops: CDR1 MNHEY, CDR2 SMNVEV (reference sequence). The CDR3, as DNA: TGTGCCAGCAGTTTCCGCTATGGTGAGCAGTTCTTC. This gives the protein CASSFRYGEQFF.

This clonotype was seen ten or more times. V usage is TRBV28 and J usage is TRBJ2-7, with 9 bases fitting TRBD2. Trimming cost V 5 bases and J 1 base; bases outside gene matches: 12. Germline lookup yields CDR1 MDHEN and CDR2 SYDVKM. The CDR3 length is 17 residues. CDR3 bases: TGTGCCAGCAGTGTCCCAACTAGCGGGTCTTCTTCCTACGAGCAGTACTTC. This translates into CASSVPTSGSSSYEQYF.

This clonotype was seen ten or more times. The chain joins TRBV9 to TRBJ1-2, with 8 positions matching TRBD1. From germline, CDR1 is SGDLS and CDR2 YYNGEE. The CDR3 spans 17 residues. J lost 5 bases, V lost 1 base, and 13 bases had no gene match. The CDR3, as DNA: TGTGCCAGCAGCGTACCCTCGGACAGGGAGGGCGAATATGGCTACACCTTC. It is translated as CASSVPSDREGEYGYTF.

This clonotype has a count of ten or more. The chain links TRBV7-8 to TRBJ1-5; D ambiguous. Between the trimmed V and J ends, which lost 5 bases and 1 base, there was a span of 9 bases. Germline V gives CDR1 SGHVS, CDR2 FQNEAQ. This CDR3 has 14 residues. Here the CDR3 DNA reads TGTGCCAGCAGCCTTGACACCAGCAATCAGCCCCAGCATTTT. It yields the protein CASSLDTSNQPQHF.

This clonotype was recorded at least ten times. This chain joins TRBV20-1 and TRBJ2-5, with D uncertain. With 1 base removed from V and 2 bases from J, the gap between germline ends came to 11 bases. Germline-derived CDR1 and CDR2 are DFQATT and SNEGSKA (reference sequence). CDR3 length: 14 amino acids. The CDR3 DNA follows: TGCAGTGCTAGAGCCTTAGTACGGCAAGAGACCCAGTACTTC. Protein: CSARALVRQETQYF.